The T cell receptor (beta chain) under discussion was sequenced for a study of early T cells in non-severe SARS-CoV-2 infection. Findings and caveats of the study: There was a bias toward anti-spike CD8 responses in VDJdb matching, which missed private and CD4 specificities.

CDR3 length: 12 residues. V was shortened by 0 bases and J by 10 bases, with 9 bases between the two germline ends. Per germline, CDR1 SGHRS and CDR2 YFSETQ. Concerning this clonotype itself: Its antigen remains unidentified.

TCRdb passed the 5' RACE reads through MiXCR, listing each CDR3 protein once. The sample has about 76,000 distinct CDR3 sequences, less than 20% seen once. The chain carries TRBV5-1 and TRBJ2-3; the D gene is possibly TRBD2 (6 bases). The TCR was taken from an adult who was a healthcare worker with PCR-confirmed SARS-CoV-2 infection or an uninfected control (not recorded which). Input material: whole blood. CDR3 loop: CASSLGGMAQYF. The CDR3 DNA sequence: TGCGCCAGCAGCTTGGGCGGGATGGCGCAGTATTTT. Using reference TRBV5-1 and TRBJ2-3 for the parts outside the CDR3, the full variable domain is KAGVTQTPRYLIKTRGQQVTLSCSPISGHRSVSWYQQTPGQGLQFLFEYFSETQRNKGNFPGRFSGRQFSNSRSEMNVSTLELGDSALYLCASSLGGMAQYFGPGTRLTVL.